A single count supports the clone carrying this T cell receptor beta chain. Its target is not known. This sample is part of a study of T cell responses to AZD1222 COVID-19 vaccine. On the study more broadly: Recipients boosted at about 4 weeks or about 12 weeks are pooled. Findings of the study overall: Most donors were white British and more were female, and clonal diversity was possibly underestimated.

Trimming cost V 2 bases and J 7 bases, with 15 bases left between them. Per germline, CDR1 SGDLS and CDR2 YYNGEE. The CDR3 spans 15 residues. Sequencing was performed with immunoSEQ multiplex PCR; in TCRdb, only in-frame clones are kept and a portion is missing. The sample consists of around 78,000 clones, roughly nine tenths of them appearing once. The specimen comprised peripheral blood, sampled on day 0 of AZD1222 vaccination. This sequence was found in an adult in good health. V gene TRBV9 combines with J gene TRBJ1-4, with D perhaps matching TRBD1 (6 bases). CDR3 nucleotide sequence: TGTGCCAGCAGCGTGCGACAGGTCAACGGTGAAAAACTGTTTTTT. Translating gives CASSVRQVNGEKLFF.